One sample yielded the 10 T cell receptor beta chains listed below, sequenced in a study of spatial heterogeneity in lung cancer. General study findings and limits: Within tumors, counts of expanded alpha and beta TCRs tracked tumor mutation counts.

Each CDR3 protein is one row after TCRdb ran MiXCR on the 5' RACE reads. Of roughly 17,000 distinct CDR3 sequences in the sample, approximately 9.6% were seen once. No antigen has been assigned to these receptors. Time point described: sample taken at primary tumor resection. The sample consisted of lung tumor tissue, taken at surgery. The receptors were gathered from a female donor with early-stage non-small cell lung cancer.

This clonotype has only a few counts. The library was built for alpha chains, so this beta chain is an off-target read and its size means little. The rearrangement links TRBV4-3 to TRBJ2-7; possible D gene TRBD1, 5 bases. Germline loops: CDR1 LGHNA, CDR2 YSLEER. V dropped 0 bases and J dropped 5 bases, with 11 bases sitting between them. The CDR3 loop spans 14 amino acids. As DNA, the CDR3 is TGCGCCAGCAGCCAAGATTCCGTAGGGGACGAGCAGTACTTC. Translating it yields CASSQDSVGDEQYF.

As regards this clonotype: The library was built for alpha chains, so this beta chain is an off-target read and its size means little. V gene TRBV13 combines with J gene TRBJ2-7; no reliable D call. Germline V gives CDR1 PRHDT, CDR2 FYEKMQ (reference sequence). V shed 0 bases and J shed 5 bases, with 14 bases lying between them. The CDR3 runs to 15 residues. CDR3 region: CASSLGRVGSHEQYF. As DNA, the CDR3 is TGTGCCAGCAGCTTAGGAAGGGTTGGGTCCCACGAGCAGTACTTC.

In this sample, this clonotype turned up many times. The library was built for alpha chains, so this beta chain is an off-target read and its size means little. Here the CDR3 DNA reads TGTGCCAACAGGGGGATCCTCCCCTACGAGCAGTACTTC. It encodes CANRGILPYEQYF. The genes are TRBV7-9 and TRBJ2-7; 8 nucleotides align to TRBD1. The germline V gene has CDR1 SEHNR and CDR2 FQNEAQ (reference sequence). The length of the CDR3 is 13 residues. V shed 10 bases, J shed 2 bases, and the junction held 7 bases outside the gene matches.

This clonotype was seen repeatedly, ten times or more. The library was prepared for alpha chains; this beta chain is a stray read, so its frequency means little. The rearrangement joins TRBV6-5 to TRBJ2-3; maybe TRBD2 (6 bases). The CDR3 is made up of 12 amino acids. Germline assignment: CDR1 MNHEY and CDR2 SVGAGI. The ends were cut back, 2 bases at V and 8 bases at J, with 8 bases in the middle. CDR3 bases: TGTGCCAGCAGTTACGTGGGGGGTACGCAGTATTTT. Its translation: CASSYVGGTQYF.

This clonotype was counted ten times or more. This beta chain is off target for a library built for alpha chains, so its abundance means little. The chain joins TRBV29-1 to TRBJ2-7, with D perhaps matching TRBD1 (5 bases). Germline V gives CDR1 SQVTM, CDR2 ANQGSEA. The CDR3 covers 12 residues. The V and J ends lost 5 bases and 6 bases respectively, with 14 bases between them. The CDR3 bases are TGCAGCGTTCGTCCCGGACACCTCGAGCAGTACTTC. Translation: CSVRPGHLEQYF.

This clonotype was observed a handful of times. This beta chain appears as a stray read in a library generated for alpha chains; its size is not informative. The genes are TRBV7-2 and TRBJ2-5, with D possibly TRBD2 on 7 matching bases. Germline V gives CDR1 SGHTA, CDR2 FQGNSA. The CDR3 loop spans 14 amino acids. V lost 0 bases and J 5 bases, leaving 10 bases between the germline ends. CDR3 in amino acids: CASSLAGGPETQYF. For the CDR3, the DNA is TGTGCCAGCAGCTTAGCGGGGGGGCCGGAGACCCAGTACTTC. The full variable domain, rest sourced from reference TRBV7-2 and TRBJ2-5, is GAGVSQSPSNKVTEKGKDVELRCDPISGHTALYWYRQSLGQGLEFLIYFQGNSAPDKSGLPSDRFSAERTGGSVSTLTIQRTQQEDSAVYLCASSLAGGPETQYFGPGTRLLVL.

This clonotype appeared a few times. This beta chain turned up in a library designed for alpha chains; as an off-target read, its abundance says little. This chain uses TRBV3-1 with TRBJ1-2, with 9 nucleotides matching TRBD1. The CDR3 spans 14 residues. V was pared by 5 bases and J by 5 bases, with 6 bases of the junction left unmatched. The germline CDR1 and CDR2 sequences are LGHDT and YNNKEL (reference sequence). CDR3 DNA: TGTGCCAGCAGCTTACAGGGGGCGCGATATGGCTACACCTTC. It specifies CASSLQGARYGYTF.

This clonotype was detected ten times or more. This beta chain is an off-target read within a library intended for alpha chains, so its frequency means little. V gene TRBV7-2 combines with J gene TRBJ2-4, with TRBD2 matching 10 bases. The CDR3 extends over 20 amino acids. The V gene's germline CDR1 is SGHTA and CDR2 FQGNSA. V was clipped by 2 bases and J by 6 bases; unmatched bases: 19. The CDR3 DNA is TGTGCCAGCAGCTTATTCGCCAGGACTAGCGGAGTAAGGGAGCGAAACATTCAGTACTTC. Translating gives CASSLFARTSGVRERNIQYF.

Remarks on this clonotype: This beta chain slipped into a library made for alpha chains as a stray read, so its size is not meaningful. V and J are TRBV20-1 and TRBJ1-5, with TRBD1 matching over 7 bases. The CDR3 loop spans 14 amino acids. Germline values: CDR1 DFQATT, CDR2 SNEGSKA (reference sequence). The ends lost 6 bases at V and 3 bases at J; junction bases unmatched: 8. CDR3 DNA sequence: TGCAGTGCAATCAAGACAGGGCCCAATCAGCCCCAGCATTTT. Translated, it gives CSAIKTGPNQPQHF.

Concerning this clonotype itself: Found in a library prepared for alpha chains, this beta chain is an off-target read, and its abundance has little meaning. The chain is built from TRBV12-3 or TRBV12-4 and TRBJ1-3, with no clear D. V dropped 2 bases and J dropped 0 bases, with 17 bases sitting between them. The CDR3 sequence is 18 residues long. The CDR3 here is CASSLPPPTEASGNTIYF. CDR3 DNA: TGTGCCAGCAGTTTACCCCCCCCGACGGAGGCCTCTGGAAACACCATATATTTT.